Sequencing of this T cell receptor (beta chain) was carried out in a study of T cell responses to AZD1222 COVID-19 vaccine listed by TCRdb under 2021. Study-level background: TCR sequencing was performed for roughly 250 trial participants, of whom some 200 were given two doses of AZD1222 and around 25 were given two doses of MenACWY control vaccine. Trial participants were enrolled into age subgroups of 18-55, 56-69 and 70-plus years, which contained around 150, 29 and 61 TCR-sequenced participants, respectively. What the authors observed across the whole study: Conclusions about previously exposed vaccinees are limited because only six or seven AZD1222 recipients were SARS-CoV-2 seropositive at baseline. The 56-69-year group was small, and its depth increase did not reach significance, likely because of low power. A significant rise in spike-specific TCR breadth and depth was observed after two AZD1222 doses relative to day 0 and relative to MenACWY recipients. Participants were mostly white British, with more females than males. The authors suggested clonal diversity may have been underestimated. Reportedly, almost half of the unique spike-specific TCRs recognized epitopes lying outside the regions that are mutated in the B.1.351 and B.1.1.7 variants. Vaccine-associated CD4 TCRs spanned the whole spike protein, with dominant responses in regions 160-218 and 743-854. Because no day 14 peak-response samples were available, the repertoires could be characterized only after the peak T cell response.

The CDR3 regions of human TCRbeta chains were analyzed by immunosequencing. Turning to the authors' computational methods: TCRs in the repertoires were compared against a reference library of SARS-CoV-2-specific TCRs that had been generated with the MIRA antigen-specificity platform. Breadth was defined as the fraction of unique TCRs that were SARS-CoV-2-associated. Depth was defined as the fraction of total T cells that were SARS-CoV-2-associated. Using the MIRA data, every spike-specific TCR was mapped to the spike region that the TCR reacted to and assigned to either a CD4 or a CD8 class. Log10-transformed breadth and depth values were compared by one-way ANOVA with Sidak's multiple comparisons tests. TCRdb stores this immuneACCESS table with in-frame sequences only. Part of the clones is absent; in the studies checked, under half of the shortfall reflects unresolved V genes, and no reason is known for the rest. The DNA was the basis for D and trimming; V, J and clone size are from that table. The sample contains some 50,000 clones, roughly 90% of them found a single time. The top ten clonotypes cover 0.95% to 1.3% of the sample.

Trimming leaves V shorter by 3 bases and J shorter by 7 bases, with the junction holding 12 bases beyond the gene matches. The germline V gene provides CDR1 SGDLS and CDR2 YYNGEE. The CDR3, from cysteine to phenylalanine, totals 17 residues. Left in the record is the CDR3 DNA by itself, 51 bases read in frame from the first base. Regarding this clone: Its antigen is unknown. The record has no base qualities; no much larger clone is one base away.

The sample's time point label, decoded: about 28 days (+/-7) after the second vaccine dose. AZD1222 recipients whose second dose came at about 4 weeks and those whose second dose came at about 12 weeks were combined into one group, since spike-specific TCR depth and breadth did not differ between the two schedules. Samples from vaccinated people were obtained from the UK trials COV001 and COV002, which included a single-blind randomized controlled phase 2/3 trial of AZD1222 (ChAdOx1 nCoV-19) in healthy adults. Trial participant PBMC samples were collected at day 0 and day 28 after the second dose for TCRbeta chain sequencing.

The source of this sequence is an adult who received the AZD1222 COVID-19 vaccine. The source material was peripheral blood, sampled 28 days after the second AZD1222 dose. The chain uses TRBV9 and TRBJ2-1, and 11 junction bases match TRBD2. The CDR3 protein: CASSAPTSGKNWNEQFF. In nucleotides, the sequence is TGTGCCAGCAGCGCGCCGACTAGCGGGAAGAATTGGAATGAGCAGTTCTTC.